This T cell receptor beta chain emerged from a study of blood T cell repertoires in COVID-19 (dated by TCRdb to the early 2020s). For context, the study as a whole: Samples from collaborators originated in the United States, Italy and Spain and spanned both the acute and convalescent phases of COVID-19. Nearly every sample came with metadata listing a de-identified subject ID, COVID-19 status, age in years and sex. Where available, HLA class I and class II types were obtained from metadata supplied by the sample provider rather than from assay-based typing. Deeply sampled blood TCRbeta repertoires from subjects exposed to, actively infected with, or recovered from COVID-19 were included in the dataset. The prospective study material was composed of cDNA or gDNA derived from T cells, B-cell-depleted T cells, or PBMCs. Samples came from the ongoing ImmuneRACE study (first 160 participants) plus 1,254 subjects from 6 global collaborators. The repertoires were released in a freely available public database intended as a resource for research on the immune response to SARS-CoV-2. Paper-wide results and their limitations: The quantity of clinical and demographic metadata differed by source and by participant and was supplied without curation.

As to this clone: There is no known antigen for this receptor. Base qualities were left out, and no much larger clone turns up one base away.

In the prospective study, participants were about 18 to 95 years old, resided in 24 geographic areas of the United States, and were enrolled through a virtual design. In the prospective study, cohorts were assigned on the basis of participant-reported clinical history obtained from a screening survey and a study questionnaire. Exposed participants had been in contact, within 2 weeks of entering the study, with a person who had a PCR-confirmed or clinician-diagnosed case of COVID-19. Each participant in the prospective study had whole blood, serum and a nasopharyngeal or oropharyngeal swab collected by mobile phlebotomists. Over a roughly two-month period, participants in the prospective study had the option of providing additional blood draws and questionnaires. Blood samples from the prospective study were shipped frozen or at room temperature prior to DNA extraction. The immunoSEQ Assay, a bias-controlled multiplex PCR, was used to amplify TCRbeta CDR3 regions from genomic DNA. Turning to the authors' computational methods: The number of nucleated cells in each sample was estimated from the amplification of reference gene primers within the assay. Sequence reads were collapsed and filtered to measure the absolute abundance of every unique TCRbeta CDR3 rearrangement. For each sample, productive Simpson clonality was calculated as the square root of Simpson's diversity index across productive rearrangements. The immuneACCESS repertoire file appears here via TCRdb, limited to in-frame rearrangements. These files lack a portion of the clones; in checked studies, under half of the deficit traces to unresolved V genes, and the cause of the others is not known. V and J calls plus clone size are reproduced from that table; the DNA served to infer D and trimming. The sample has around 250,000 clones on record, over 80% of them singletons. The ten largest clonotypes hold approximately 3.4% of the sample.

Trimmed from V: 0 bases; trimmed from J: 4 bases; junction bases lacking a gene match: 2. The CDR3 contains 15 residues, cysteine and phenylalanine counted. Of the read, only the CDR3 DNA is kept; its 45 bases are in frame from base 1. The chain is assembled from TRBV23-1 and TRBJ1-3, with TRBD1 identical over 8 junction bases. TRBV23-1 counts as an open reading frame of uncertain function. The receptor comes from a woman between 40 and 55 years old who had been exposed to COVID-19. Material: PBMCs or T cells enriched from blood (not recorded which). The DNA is TGCGCCAGCAGTCAATCATGGACAGGGGGAAACACCATATATTTT. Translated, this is CASSQSWTGGNTIYF.